The 27 T cell receptor beta chains reported below all come from one sample, sequenced in a study of T cell changes during pregnancy in multiple sclerosis. The protocol was immunoSEQ multiplex PCR, while the TCRdb copy is restricted to in-frame clones and leaves out a portion. The repertoire holds tens of thousands of clones, 89% seen once, with 1% to 1.5% in the top ten. The sequencing used CD4+ T cells from peripheral blood mononuclear cells, collected in the first trimester of pregnancy. These receptors were collected from a female donor with multiple sclerosis, enrolled in a pregnancy study.

A single count supports this clone. This chain uses TRBV28 with TRBJ1-2; possibly TRBD1 for D (6 bases). V dropped 7 bases and J dropped 4 bases, with 10 bases sitting between them. The CDR3 runs 12 residues. Germline V gives CDR1 MDHEN, CDR2 SYDVKM. CDR3 DNA: TGTGCCAGCACCTCACAGGGCTATGGCTACACCTTC. Protein: CASTSQGYGYTF.

This chain connects TRBV2 to TRBJ2-7; the match to TRBD1 covers 8 bases. V lost 9 bases, J lost 1 base, and 5 bases stayed unmatched. Germline V gene lookup returns CDR1 SNHLY and CDR2 FYNNEI. The CDR3 consists of 13 residues. CDR3 amino acids: CASSRDRSYEQYF. CDR3 nucleotides: TGTGCCAGTTCCCGGGACAGGTCCTACGAGCAGTACTTC.

This chain uses TRBV6-1 with TRBJ2-7; 10 positions agree with TRBD1. CDR1 is MNHNS and CDR2 is SASEGT in the germline V gene. J lost 0 bases, V lost 3 bases, and 5 bases had no gene match. The length of the CDR3 is 16 residues. Here the CDR3 DNA reads TGTGCCAGCAGTGACCCGGGACAGGGGATCTCCTACGAGCAGTACTTC. Amino acids: CASSDPGQGISYEQYF.

The count of this clone is one. The rearrangement links TRBV5-1 to TRBJ2-2, with a tentative D call TRBD1 (5 bases). Trimming removed 3 bases from V and 0 bases from J, with 9 bases in between. CDR1 and CDR2 (germline): SGHRS, YFSETQ. CDR3 length: 15 residues. CDR3: CASSSQGANTGELFF. CDR3 nucleotide sequence: TGCGCCAGCAGCTCGCAGGGCGCGAACACCGGGGAGCTGTTTTTT. Based on the CDR3 plus reference TRBV5-1 and TRBJ2-2, the full variable domain is KAGVTQTPRYLIKTRGQQVTLSCSPISGHRSVSWYQQTPGQGLQFLFEYFSETQRNKGNFPGRFSGRQFSNSRSEMNVSTLELGDSALYLCASSSQGANTGELFFGEGSRLTVL.

The chain combines TRBV2 with TRBJ1-5; TRBD1 agrees at 8 bases. The CDR3 runs 14 residues. V dropped 6 bases and J dropped 4; count of bases not matched to a gene: 5. Germline-derived CDR1 and CDR2 are SNHLY and FYNNEI. The CDR3 nucleotides are TGTGCCAGCAGACCGACAGGGGAAAATCAGCCCCAGCATTTT. Translating gives CASRPTGENQPQHF.

This rearrangement joins TRBV4-3 to TRBJ2-3, with D hard to call. With 0 bases removed from V and 4 bases from J, the gap between germline ends came to 5 bases. The CDR3 runs 13 residues. In germline, CDR1 is LGHNA, CDR2 YSLEER. In DNA, the CDR3 is TGCGCCAGCAGCCAAGAATTCGCAGATACGCAGTATTTT. It yields the protein CASSQEFADTQYF.

The chain joins TRBV29-1 to TRBJ2-1; 9 nucleotides agree with TRBD1. The CDR3 length is 15 residues. Germline V gene data show CDR1 as SQVTM and CDR2 as ANQGSEA. The V segment lost 4 bases and the J segment 2 bases; nucleotides outside the gene matches: 6. The CDR3 region is CSVVKGQGPYNEQFF. The DNA for the CDR3 is TGCAGCGTTGTCAAGGGACAGGGCCCCTACAATGAGCAGTTCTTC.

This clone appeared once. The genes are TRBV6-5 and TRBJ2-5, with D unresolved. V shed 0 bases and J shed 0 bases, with 5 bases lying between them. CDR1 is MNHEY, CDR2 SVGAGI, per germline. The CDR3 length is 14 residues. CDR3 region: CASSYSRYQETQYF. The CDR3 DNA reads as TGTGCCAGCAGTTACTCGAGGTACCAAGAGACCCAGTACTTC.

The V gene is TRBV10-2, the J gene TRBJ2-7; D is undetermined. Germline CDR1 is WSHSY and CDR2 is SAAADI. The CDR3 totals 11 residues. V was pared by 4 bases and J by 3 bases, with 4 bases between. CDR3 sequence reads: CASSALYEQYF. CDR3 nucleotides: TGCGCCAGCAGTGCCCTCTACGAGCAGTACTTC.

This chain links TRBV4-1 with TRBJ2-1, with D tentatively TRBD1 (5 bases). The V and J ends lost 4 bases and 4 bases respectively, with 17 bases between them. CDR1 and CDR2 (germline): MGHRA, YSYEKL. CDR3 length: 16 amino acids. The CDR3 region has the DNA TGCGCCAGCAGCCTACAGGCTTCAACTGTATACAATGAGCAGTTCTTC. As protein: CASSLQASTVYNEQFF.

The chain joins TRBV6-1 to TRBJ2-1, with D tentatively TRBD2 (5 bases). V gave up 11 bases and J gave up 4 bases, with 9 bases separating them. The CDR3 runs 11 residues. Germline CDR1 reads MNHNS; CDR2 reads SASEGT. As DNA, the CDR3 is TGTGCCGCTAGCCCATACAATGAGCAGTTCTTC. It codes for CAASPYNEQFF.

The chain links TRBV30 to TRBJ1-5; 11 bases are a match to TRBD1. CDR1 GTSNPN and CDR2 SVGIG come from the germline V gene (reference sequence). V was clipped by 5 bases and J by 2 bases; unmatched bases: 2. The CDR3 is made up of 14 amino acids. CDR3 region: CAWGTGGGNQPQHF. The DNA for the CDR3 is TGTGCCTGGGGGACAGGGGGGGGCAATCAGCCCCAGCATTTT.

V is TRBV2 and J is TRBJ2-3, with TRBD2 matching over 9 bases. V shed 6 bases and J 8 bases; nucleotides not matched to a gene: 9. The CDR3 is made up of 14 amino acids. Germline V gene lookup returns CDR1 SNHLY and CDR2 FYNNEI. Here the CDR3 reads CASRPGTSWGTQYF. The CDR3 nucleotides read TGTGCCAGCAGACCCGGGACTAGCTGGGGTACGCAGTATTTT.

The chain has TRBV7-9 and TRBJ1-3, with D unclear. Germline values: CDR1 SEHNR, CDR2 FQNEAQ (reference sequence). The CDR3 is 14 residues long. V was trimmed by 2 bases and J by 1 base, leaving 6 bases between them. The DNA for the CDR3 is TGTGCCAGCAGCTTATCGAGGTCTGGAAACACCATATATTTT. Amino acids: CASSLSRSGNTIYF.

The CDR3 bases are TGTGCCAGCAGTTCGGGACAGTCCTACGAGCAGTACTTC. This gives the protein CASSSGQSYEQYF. This chain uses TRBV6-5 with TRBJ2-7; the match to TRBD1 covers 7 bases. Germline CDR1 reads MNHEY; CDR2 reads SVGAGI. The CDR3 loop spans 13 amino acids. V dropped 4 bases and J dropped 1; count of bases not matched to a gene: 1.

V gene TRBV30 combines with J gene TRBJ1-2; possible D gene TRBD1, 6 bases. The V end lost 5 bases, the J end lost 6 bases, and 16 bases lay between the germline ends. Germline CDR1 reads GTSNPN; CDR2 reads SVGIG (reference sequence). The CDR3 loop spans 13 amino acids. CDR3 protein: CAWRLTGLDGYTF. The CDR3 DNA reads TGTGCCTGGCGGTTGACAGGACTGGATGGCTACACCTTC.

This clone was detected once. The chain links TRBV2 to TRBJ2-5, with a weak D call TRBD2 (5 bases). CDR3 length: 13 residues. The germline gives CDR1 SNHLY, CDR2 FYNNEI. V shed 6 bases and J shed 7 bases, with 15 bases lying between them. The DNA for the CDR3 is TGTGCCAGCAGCCTCAACGGGAAGGGGACCCAGTACTTC. Its protein product is CASSLNGKGTQYF.

V is TRBV9 and J is TRBJ2-7; D gene uncertain. This CDR3 has 13 residues. Per the germline V gene, CDR1 is SGDLS and CDR2 is YYNGEE. V lost 0 bases and J lost 7, with 11 bases in between. This CDR3 reads CASSVGPTIEQYF. The CDR3 DNA follows: TGTGCCAGCAGCGTAGGGCCCACTATTGAGCAGTACTTC.

CDR3 nucleotide sequence: TGTGCCAGCAGCTTGGACAGGGGGCGCGAGCAGTACTTC. Translated, it gives CASSLDRGREQYF. This sequence joins TRBV11-2 and TRBJ2-7; TRBD1 matches at 11 bases. V lost 3 bases to trimming and J lost 6 bases; unmatched junction nucleotides: 1. CDR1 is SGHAT, CDR2 FQNNGV, per germline. The CDR3 extends over 13 amino acids.

This sequence joins TRBV10-3 and TRBJ1-5; possible D gene TRBD1, 5 bases. Germline values: CDR1 ENHRY, CDR2 SYGVKD. CDR3 size: 12 residues. V was cut by 8 bases and J by 6 bases, with 11 bases left in between. The CDR3 loop is CAIRGEGQPQHF. The CDR3 DNA is TGTGCCATCCGAGGGGAGGGTCAGCCCCAGCATTTT.

This chain uses TRBV19 with TRBJ2-6; a weak D match, TRBD2 (6 bases). V was cut by 6 bases and J by 1 base, with 13 bases left in between. CDR1 LNHDA and CDR2 SQIVND come from the germline V gene (reference sequence). This CDR3 is built from 16 residues. The DNA for the CDR3 is TGTGCCAGTAGCTGGTCGCGGGGATCTGGGGCCAACGTCCTGACTTTC. Protein product: CASSWSRGSGANVLTF. Supplemented by reference TRBV19 and TRBJ2-6, the full variable domain reads DGGITQSPKYLFRKEGQNVTLSCEQNLNHDAMYWYRQDPGQGLRLIYYSQIVNDFQKGDIAEGYSVSREKKESFPLTVTSAQKNPTAFYLCASSWSRGSGANVLTFGAGSRLTVL.

The chain employs TRBV19 and TRBJ2-2, with a weak D call TRBD2 (6 bases). V was trimmed by 5 bases and J by 6 bases, leaving 13 bases between them. The CDR3 is 14 amino acids. Germline V gene data show CDR1 as LNHDA and CDR2 as SQIVND (reference sequence). The CDR3 nucleotides are TGTGCCAGTAGTTTTCGACTAGATCCCGGGGAGCTGTTTTTT. Translation gives CASSFRLDPGELFF.

V gene TRBV4-1 combines with J gene TRBJ2-3; D might be TRBD2 (7 bases). The germline V and J ends were trimmed by 2 bases and 6 bases, with 18 bases remaining between them. Germline V gene data show CDR1 as MGHRA and CDR2 as YSYEKL. The CDR3 loop spans 16 amino acids. CDR3 DNA: TGCGCCAGCAGCCAACCCCTTCGGGGGGCAGCCGATACGCAGTATTTT. Translated, it gives CASSQPLRGAADTQYF.

This sequence joins TRBV7-2 and TRBJ2-7, with TRBD2 identical over 8 bases. The J segment lost 5 bases and the V segment lost 1 base, leaving 10 bases of the junction unmatched. In germline, CDR1 is SGHTA, CDR2 FQGNSA. CDR3 length equals 16 residues. The CDR3 coding sequence is TGTGCCAGCAGCTTAGTCGGAGCGGGAGCTCTCAACGAGCAGTACTTC. Amino acids: CASSLVGAGALNEQYF.

J is TRBJ1-2 and V is TRBV6-5, with 7 bases matching TRBD1. V dropped 5 bases and J dropped 4; count of bases not matched to a gene: 7. The germline gives CDR1 MNHEY, CDR2 SVGAGI. CDR3 size: 14 residues. CDR3: CASSLRDRIYGYTF. The CDR3 nucleotides are TGTGCCAGCAGTCTACGGGACAGAATCTATGGCTACACCTTC.

The chain has TRBV30 and TRBJ1-1; the D is unclear. The CDR3 spans 11 residues. Germline CDR1 and CDR2: GTSNPN and SVGIG (reference sequence). V dropped 3 bases and J dropped 7 bases, with 9 bases sitting between them. CDR3 nucleotides: TGTGCCTGGAGGGGCCTGGTTGAAGCTTTCTTT. Encoded protein: CAWRGLVEAFF.

V gene TRBV14 combines with J gene TRBJ2-7; D may be TRBD1 (6 bases). Germline V gives CDR1 SGHDN, CDR2 FVKESK. V lost 5 bases, J lost 4 bases, and 15 bases lay in between. This CDR3 region has 14 residues. CDR3: CASSGGIGGYEQYF. The CDR3 coding sequence is TGTGCCAGCAGCGGTGGTATAGGGGGATACGAGCAGTACTTC.